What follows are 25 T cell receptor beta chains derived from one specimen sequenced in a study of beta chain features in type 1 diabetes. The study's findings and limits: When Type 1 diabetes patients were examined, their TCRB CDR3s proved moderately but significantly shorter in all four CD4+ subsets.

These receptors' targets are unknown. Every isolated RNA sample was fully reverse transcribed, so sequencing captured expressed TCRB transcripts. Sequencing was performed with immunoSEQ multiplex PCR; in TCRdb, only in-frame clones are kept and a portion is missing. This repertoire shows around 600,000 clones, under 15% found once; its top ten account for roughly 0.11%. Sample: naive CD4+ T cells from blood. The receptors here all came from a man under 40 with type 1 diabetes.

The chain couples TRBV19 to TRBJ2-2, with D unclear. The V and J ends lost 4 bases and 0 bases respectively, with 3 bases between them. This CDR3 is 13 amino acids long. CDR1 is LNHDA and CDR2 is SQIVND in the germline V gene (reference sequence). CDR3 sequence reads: CASSSSNTGELFF. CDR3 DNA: TGTGCCAGTAGTAGCTCGAACACCGGGGAGCTGTTTTTT.

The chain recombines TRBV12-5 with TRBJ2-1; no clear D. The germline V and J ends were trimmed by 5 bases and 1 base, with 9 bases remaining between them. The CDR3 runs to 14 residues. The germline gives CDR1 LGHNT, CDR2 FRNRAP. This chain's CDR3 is CASGPVGSYNEQFF. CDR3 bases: TGTGCTAGTGGTCCCGTTGGGTCCTACAATGAGCAGTTCTTC. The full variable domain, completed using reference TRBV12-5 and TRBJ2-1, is DARVTQTPRHKVTEMGQEVTMRCQPILGHNTVFWYRQTMMQGLELLAYFRNRAPLDDSGMPKDRFSAEMPDATLATLKIQPSEPRDSAVYFCASGPVGSYNEQFFGPGTRLTVL.

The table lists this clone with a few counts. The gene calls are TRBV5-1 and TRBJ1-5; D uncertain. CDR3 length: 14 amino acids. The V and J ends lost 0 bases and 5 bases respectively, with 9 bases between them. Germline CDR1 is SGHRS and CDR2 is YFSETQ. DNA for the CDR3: TGCGCCAGCAGCTTGGAGGCCAGATATCAGCCCCAGCATTTT. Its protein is CASSLEARYQPQHF.

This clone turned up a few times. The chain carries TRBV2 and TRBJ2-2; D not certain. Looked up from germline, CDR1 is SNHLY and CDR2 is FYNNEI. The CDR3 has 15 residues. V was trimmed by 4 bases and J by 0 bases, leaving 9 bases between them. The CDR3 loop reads CASSADGTNTGELFF. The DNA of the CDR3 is TGTGCCAGCAGTGCCGACGGAACGAACACCGGGGAGCTGTTTTTT.

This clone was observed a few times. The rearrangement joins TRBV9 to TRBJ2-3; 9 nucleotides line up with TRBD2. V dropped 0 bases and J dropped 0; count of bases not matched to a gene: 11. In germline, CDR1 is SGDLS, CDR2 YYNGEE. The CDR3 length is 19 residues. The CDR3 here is CASSVDRGSGGRSTDTQYF. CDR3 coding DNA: TGTGCCAGCAGCGTAGATCGGGGTAGCGGGGGCCGCAGCACAGATACGCAGTATTTT.

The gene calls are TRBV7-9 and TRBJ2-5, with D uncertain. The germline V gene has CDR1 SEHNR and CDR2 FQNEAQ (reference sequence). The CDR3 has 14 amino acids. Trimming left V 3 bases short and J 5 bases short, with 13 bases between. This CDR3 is CASSLGSTVETQYF. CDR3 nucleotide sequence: TGTGCCAGCAGCTTGGGCTCTACGGTGGAGACCCAGTACTTC. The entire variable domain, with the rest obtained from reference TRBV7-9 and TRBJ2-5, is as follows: DTGVSQNPRHKITKRGQNVTFRCDPISEHNRLYWYRQTLGQGPEFLTYFQNEAQLEKSRLLSDRFSAERPKGSFSTLEIQRTEQGDSAMYLCASSLGSTVETQYFGPGTRLLVL.

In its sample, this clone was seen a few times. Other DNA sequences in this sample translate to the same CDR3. The CDR3 region has the DNA TGTGCCAGCAGTACACTGGAGACCCAGTACTTC. It specifies CASSTLETQYF. The V and J genes are TRBV6-5 and TRBJ2-5; D gene unclear. V lost 5 bases, J lost 5 bases, and 6 bases lay in between. This CDR3 spans 11 amino acids. From germline, CDR1 is MNHEY and CDR2 SVGAGI.

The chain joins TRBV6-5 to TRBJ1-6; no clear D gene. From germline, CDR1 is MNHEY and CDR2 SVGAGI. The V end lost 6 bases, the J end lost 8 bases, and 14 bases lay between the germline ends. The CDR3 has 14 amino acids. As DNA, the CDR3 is TGTGCCAGCAGATTGGACCAGCTCCATTCACCCCTCCACTTT. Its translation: CASRLDQLHSPLHF.

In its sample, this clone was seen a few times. CDR3 nucleotide sequence: TGTGCCAGCAGCGTAGAACCCACCCACACCCGGCGGATCAGGGAGCAGTACTTC. Translating gives CASSVEPTHTRRIREQYF. This rearrangement joins TRBV9 to TRBJ2-7; D not certain. The V end lost 0 bases, the J end lost 7 bases, and 26 bases lay between the germline ends. The CDR3 runs to 18 residues. Germline V lookup: CDR1 SGDLS, CDR2 YYNGEE.

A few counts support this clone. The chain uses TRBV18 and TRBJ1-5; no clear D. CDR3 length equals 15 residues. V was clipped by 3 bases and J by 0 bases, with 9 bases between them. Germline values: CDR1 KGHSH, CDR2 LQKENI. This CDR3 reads CASSPQVYSNQPQHF. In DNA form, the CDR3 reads TGTGCCAGCTCACCTCAGGTGTATAGCAATCAGCCCCAGCATTTT.

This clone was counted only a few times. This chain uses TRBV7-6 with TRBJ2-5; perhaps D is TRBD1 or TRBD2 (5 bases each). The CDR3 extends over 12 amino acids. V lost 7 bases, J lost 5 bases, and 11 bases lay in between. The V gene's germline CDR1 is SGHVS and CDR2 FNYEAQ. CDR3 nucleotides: TGTGCCAGCACCGCCGGGGCGGAGACCCAGTACTTC. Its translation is CASTAGAETQYF.

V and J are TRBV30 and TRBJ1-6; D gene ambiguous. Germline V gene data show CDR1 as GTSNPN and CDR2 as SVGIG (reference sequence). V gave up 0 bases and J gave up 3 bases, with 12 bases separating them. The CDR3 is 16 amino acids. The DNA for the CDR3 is TGTGCCTGGAGTGTATCACAGCAAAACTATAATTCACCCCTCCACTTT. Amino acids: CAWSVSQQNYNSPLHF.

The DNA of the CDR3 is TGTGCCAGCAGATTCCGGGAGGAGCAGTTCTTC. Its translation: CASRFREEQFF. The rearrangement links TRBV7-2 to TRBJ2-1; D is possibly TRBD2 (6 bases). Deletions cut 6 bases from V and 10 bases from J, with 10 bases between. Germline V gives CDR1 SGHTA, CDR2 FQGNSA. The CDR3 loop spans 11 amino acids.

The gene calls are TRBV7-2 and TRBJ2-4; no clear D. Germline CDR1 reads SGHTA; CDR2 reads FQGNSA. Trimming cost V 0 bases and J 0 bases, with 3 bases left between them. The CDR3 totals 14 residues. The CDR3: CASSLAQAKNIQYF. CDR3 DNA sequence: TGTGCCAGCAGCTTAGCTCAAGCCAAAAACATTCAGTACTTC. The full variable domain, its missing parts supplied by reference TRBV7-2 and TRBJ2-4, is GAGVSQSPSNKVTEKGKDVELRCDPISGHTALYWYRQSLGQGLEFLIYFQGNSAPDKSGLPSDRFSAERTGGSVSTLTIQRTQQEDSAVYLCASSLAQAKNIQYFGAGTRLSVL.

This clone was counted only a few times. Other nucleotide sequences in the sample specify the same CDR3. In DNA form, the CDR3 reads TGTGCCAGTAGTATTAGAGGGATCACAGATACGCAGTATTTT. It translates to CASSIRGITDTQYF. V and J are TRBV19 and TRBJ2-3; D is possibly TRBD2 (5 bases). Trimming removed 3 bases from V and 2 bases from J, with 9 bases in between. The CDR3 covers 14 residues. In germline, CDR1 is LNHDA, CDR2 SQIVND (reference sequence). The complete variable domain, with remaining parts taken from reference TRBV19 and TRBJ2-3, reads DGGITQSPKYLFRKEGQNVTLSCEQNLNHDAMYWYRQDPGQGLRLIYYSQIVNDFQKGDIAEGYSVSREKKESFPLTVTSAQKNPTAFYLCASSIRGITDTQYFGPGTRLTVL.

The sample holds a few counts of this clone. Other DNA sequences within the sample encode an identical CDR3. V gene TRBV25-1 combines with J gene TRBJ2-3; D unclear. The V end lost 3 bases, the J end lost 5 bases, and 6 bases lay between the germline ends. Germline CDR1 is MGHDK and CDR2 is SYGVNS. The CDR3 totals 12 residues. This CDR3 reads CASSESGDTQYF. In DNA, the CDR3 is TGTGCCAGCAGTGAGTCGGGAGATACGCAGTATTTT.

This CDR3 is CASSRQGETYEQYF. The CDR3 nucleotides are TGTGCCAGTAGTAGACAGGGGGAGACCTACGAGCAGTACTTC. The V call is TRBV19, the J call TRBJ2-7, with 9 bases identical to TRBD1. Germline assignment: CDR1 LNHDA and CDR2 SQIVND (reference sequence). Germline trimming cut 4 bases from V and 2 bases from J; bases unmatched to any gene: 3. This CDR3 comprises 14 residues.

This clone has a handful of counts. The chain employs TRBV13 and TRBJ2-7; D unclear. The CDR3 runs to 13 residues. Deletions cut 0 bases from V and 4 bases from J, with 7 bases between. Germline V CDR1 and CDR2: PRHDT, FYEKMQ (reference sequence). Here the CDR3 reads CASSLGRPYEQYF. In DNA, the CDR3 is TGTGCCAGCAGCTTAGGCAGACCGTACGAGCAGTACTTC. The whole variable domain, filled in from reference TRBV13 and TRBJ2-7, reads AAGVIQSPRHLIKEKRETATLKCYPIPRHDTVYWYQQGPGQDPQFLISFYEKMQSDKGSIPDRFSAQQFSDYHSELNMSSLELGDSALYFCASSLGRPYEQYFGPGTRLTVT.

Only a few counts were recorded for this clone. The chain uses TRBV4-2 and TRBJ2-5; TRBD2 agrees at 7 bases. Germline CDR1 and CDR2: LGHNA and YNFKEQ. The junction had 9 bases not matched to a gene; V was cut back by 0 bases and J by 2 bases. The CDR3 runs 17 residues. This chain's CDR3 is CASSQDPLAVTQETQYF. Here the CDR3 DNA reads TGTGCCAGCAGCCAAGATCCGCTAGCGGTTACACAAGAGACCCAGTACTTC.

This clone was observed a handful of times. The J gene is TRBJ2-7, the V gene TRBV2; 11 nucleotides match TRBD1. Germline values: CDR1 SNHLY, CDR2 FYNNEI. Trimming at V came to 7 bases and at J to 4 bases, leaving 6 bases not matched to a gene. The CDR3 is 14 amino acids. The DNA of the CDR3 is TGTGCCAGCATGGTGGACAGGGGGCCGTACGAGCAGTACTTC. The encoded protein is CASMVDRGPYEQYF. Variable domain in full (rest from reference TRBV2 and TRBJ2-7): EPEVTQTPSHQVTQMGQEVILRCVPISNHLYFYWYRQILGQKVEFLVSFYNNEISEKSEIFDDQFSVERPDGSNFTLKIRSTKLEDSAMYFCASMVDRGPYEQYFGPGTRLTVT.

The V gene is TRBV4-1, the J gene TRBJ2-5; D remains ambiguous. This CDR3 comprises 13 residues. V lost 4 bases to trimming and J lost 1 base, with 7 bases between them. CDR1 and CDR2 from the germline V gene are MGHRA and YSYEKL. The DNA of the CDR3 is TGCGCCAGCAGCCGAGGAATCCAAGAGACCCAGTACTTC. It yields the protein CASSRGIQETQYF.

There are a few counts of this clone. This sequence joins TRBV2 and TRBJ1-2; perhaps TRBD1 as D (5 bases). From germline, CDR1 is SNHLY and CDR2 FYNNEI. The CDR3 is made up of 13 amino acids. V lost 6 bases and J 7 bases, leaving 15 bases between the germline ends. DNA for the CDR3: TGTGCCAGCAGGTTGACCGGGGCGGGTGGCTACACCTTC. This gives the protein CASRLTGAGGYTF.

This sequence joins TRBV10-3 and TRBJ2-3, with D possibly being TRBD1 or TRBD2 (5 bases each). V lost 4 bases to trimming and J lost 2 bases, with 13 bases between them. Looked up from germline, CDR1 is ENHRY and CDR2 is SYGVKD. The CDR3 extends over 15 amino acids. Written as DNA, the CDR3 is TGTGCCATCAGTGCGGCAGGGACGATCACAGATACGCAGTATTTT. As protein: CAISAAGTITDTQYF.

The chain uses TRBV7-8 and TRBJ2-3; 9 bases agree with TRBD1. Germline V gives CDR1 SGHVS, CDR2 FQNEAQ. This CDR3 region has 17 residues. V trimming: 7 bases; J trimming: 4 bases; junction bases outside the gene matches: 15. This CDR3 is CASTTSLGTGLPDTQYF. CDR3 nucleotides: TGTGCCAGCACCACCAGCTTGGGGACAGGGCTCCCAGATACGCAGTATTTT.

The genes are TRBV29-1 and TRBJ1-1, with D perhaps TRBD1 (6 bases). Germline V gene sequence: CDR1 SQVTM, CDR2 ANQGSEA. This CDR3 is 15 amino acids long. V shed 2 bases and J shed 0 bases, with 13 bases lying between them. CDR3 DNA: TGCAGCGTTGAAAAGGGACACTCAATGAACACTGAAGCTTTCTTT. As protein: CSVEKGHSMNTEAFF.